This T cell receptor beta chain appears in the sequencing data of a study of T cells after yellow fever vaccination. Using its own MiXCR run on the 5' RACE reads, TCRdb lists one record per CDR3 protein. The table has hundreds of thousands of distinct CDR3 sequences, around 21% seen once. The CDR3 totals 15 residues. Trimming stripped 6 bases from V and 1 base from J, with 16 bases between. Per germline, CDR1 SGHTA and CDR2 FQGNSA. This clonotype was picked up a small number of times. The TCR comes from a man aged 25-45 years who received the YFV17D yellow fever vaccine. The chain links TRBV7-2 to TRBJ2-7, with D perhaps given as TRBD1 or TRBD2 (6 bases each). The specimen comprised PBMCs, sampled 15 days after the yellow fever booster vaccination. The CDR3 DNA follows: TGTGCCAGCAGTCTTGGAGGGGGACATTCCTACGAGCAGTACTTC. This codes for CASSLGGGHSYEQYF.